This T cell receptor (beta chain) originates from a study of T-cell reconstitution after alpha-beta-depleted transplantation in children. General study points: From newly produced T cells came most of the T-cell counts and diversity one year after transplant. Expanded graft clones, several hundred of them, were reportedly the source of alpha-beta T cells about two months after transplant.

From germline, CDR1 is KGHSH and CDR2 LQKENI. There are 12 residues in the CDR3. The V and J ends lost 5 bases and 4 bases respectively, with 9 bases between them. To note about this clonotype: Its antigen is not known.

Unique molecular identifiers tagged the TCRbeta library. One entry per CDR3 protein, called by TCRdb with MiXCR from the PCR reads. The sample carries about 260,000 distinct CDR3 sequences, just under 8.5% recorded once. This chain joins TRBV18 and TRBJ2-7; the D is unclear. The receptor was derived from a male patient aged 10 to 17 who had a stem cell transplant for acute lymphoblastic leukemia, so the T cells may come from the graft donor. The starting material was PBMCs, mostly from graft donor cells, obtained 180 days after TCRalphabeta/CD19-depleted stem cell transplant. The CDR3 region is CASSSEEYEQYF. The DNA of the CDR3 is TGTGCCAGCTCATCTGAAGAGTACGAGCAGTACTTC.